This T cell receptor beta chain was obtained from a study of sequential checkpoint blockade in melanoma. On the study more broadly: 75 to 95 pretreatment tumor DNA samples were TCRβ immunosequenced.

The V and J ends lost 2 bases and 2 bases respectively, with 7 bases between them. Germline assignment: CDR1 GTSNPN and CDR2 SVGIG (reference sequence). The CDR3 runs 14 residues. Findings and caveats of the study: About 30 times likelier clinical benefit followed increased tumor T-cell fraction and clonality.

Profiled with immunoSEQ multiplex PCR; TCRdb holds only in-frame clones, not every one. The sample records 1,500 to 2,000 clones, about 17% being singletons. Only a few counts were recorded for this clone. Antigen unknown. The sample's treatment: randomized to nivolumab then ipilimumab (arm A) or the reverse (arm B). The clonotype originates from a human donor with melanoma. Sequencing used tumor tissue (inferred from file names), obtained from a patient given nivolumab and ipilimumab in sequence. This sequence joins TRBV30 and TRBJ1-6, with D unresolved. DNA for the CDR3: TGTGCCTGGAGTTTCAGGACCTATAATTCACCCCTCCACTTT. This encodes CAWSFRTYNSPLHF.